One sample yielded the 28 T cell receptor beta chains listed below, sequenced in a study of blood T cell repertoires in COVID-19. Libraries were prepared by immunoSEQ multiplex PCR; TCRdb keeps only in-frame clonotypes and omits some of them. The sample yields about 350,000 clones, 87% seen once. Material: PBMCs or T cells enriched from blood (not recorded which). Receptors were obtained from a woman aged 25 to 39 who had recovered from COVID-19.

This sequence joins TRBV7-9 and TRBJ2-7, with 7 bases fitting TRBD1. The V gene end was trimmed by 1 base and the J gene end by 5 bases; junction bases not matched to a gene: 5. CDR3 size: 14 residues. Germline CDR1 is SEHNR and CDR2 is FQNEAQ (reference sequence). CDR3 in amino acids: CASSLEQGPNEQYF. Here the CDR3 DNA reads TGTGCCAGCAGCTTAGAACAGGGGCCGAACGAGCAGTACTTC. Combining the CDR3 with reference TRBV7-9 and TRBJ2-7 gives the whole variable domain DTGVSQNPRHKITKRGQNVTFRCDPISEHNRLYWYRQTLGQGPEFLTYFQNEAQLEKSRLLSDRFSAERPKGSFSTLEIQRTEQGDSAMYLCASSLEQGPNEQYFGPGTRLTVT.

The CDR3 spells CASSERTGGNSPLHF. The CDR3, as DNA: TGTGCCAGCAGTGAACGGACAGGGGGCAATTCACCCCTCCACTTT. The rearrangement links TRBV25-1 to TRBJ1-6; 11 bases align to TRBD1. Germline CDR1 reads MGHDK; CDR2 reads SYGVNS. This CDR3 has 15 residues. V trimming: 2 bases; J trimming: 7 bases; junction bases outside the gene matches: 1.

V usage is TRBV25-1 and J usage is TRBJ2-3; D not resolved. The CDR3 length is 17 residues. Per germline, CDR1 MGHDK and CDR2 SYGVNS. V lost 3 bases and J 2 bases, leaving 18 bases between the germline ends. The CDR3 DNA reads as TGTGCCAGCAGTGAGGGTATTAGGAGCGCTTACACAGATACGCAGTATTTT. This translates into CASSEGIRSAYTDTQYF.

The V gene is TRBV30, the J gene TRBJ1-1, with D perhaps matching TRBD1 (5 bases). CDR3 length: 14 amino acids. The V gene lost 4 bases and the J gene lost 5 bases, with 17 bases spanning the gap. Germline CDR1 GTSNPN, CDR2 SVGIG (reference sequence). CDR3 nucleotides: TGTGCCTGGAAAATTGGAGGGGAGTCGACTGAAGCTTTCTTT. Its translation: CAWKIGGESTEAFF.

This chain connects TRBV13 to TRBJ2-1, with D possibly being TRBD2 (6 bases). Trimming took 1 base from V and 7 from J, leaving 14 bases between them. CDR3 length equals 15 residues. The germline V gene encodes CDR1 PRHDT and CDR2 FYEKMQ (reference sequence). CDR3 bases: TGTGCCAGCAGCTTAGATGCGGGGCCAGGGAATGAGCAGTTCTTC. Amino acids: CASSLDAGPGNEQFF.

The chain joins TRBV4-3 to TRBJ2-1; 11 bases are a match to TRBD2. Germline trimming cut 3 bases from V and 10 bases from J; bases unmatched to any gene: 11. Germline-derived CDR1 and CDR2 are LGHNA and YSLEER. The CDR3 has 16 residues. The CDR3, as DNA: TGCGCCAGCAGCCAGACCGTAGCGGGGGGGCCATGGGAGCAGTTCTTC. Translating it yields CASSQTVAGGPWEQFF.

The chain combines TRBV2 with TRBJ1-3, with TRBD1 as a possible D gene (5 bases). V was pared by 8 bases and J by 1 base, with 18 bases between. Germline CDR1 SNHLY, CDR2 FYNNEI. The CDR3 length is 16 residues. This CDR3 is CASGRGTGPSGNTIYF. In DNA, the CDR3 is TGTGCCAGCGGCCGCGGAACAGGTCCTTCTGGAAACACCATATATTTT.

This chain uses TRBV24-1 with TRBJ2-2; D perhaps matches TRBD1 (5 bases). The CDR3 covers 15 residues. Germline CDR1 and CDR2: KGHDR and SFDVKD. V was shortened by 4 bases and J by 0 bases, with 8 bases between the two germline ends. The CDR3 region is CATSETVANTGELFF. CDR3 nucleotide sequence: TGTGCCACCAGTGAGACAGTCGCGAACACCGGGGAGCTGTTTTTT.

This chain connects TRBV9 to TRBJ2-3; 10 bases match TRBD2. The CDR3 has 17 residues. J lost 4 bases, V lost 4 bases, and 12 bases had no gene match. Germline CDR1 SGDLS, CDR2 YYNGEE. The CDR3 nucleotides are TGTGCCAGCAGCCTTCGGGGAGCGGGGGGGCAGGCAGATACGCAGTATTTT. It translates to CASSLRGAGGQADTQYF.

The chain uses TRBV28 and TRBJ1-1, with TRBD1 as a possible D gene (5 bases). There are 14 residues in the CDR3. Trimming stripped 5 bases from V and 3 bases from J, with 13 bases between. The germline V gene has CDR1 MDHEN and CDR2 SYDVKM. CDR3 sequence: CASSTGTTYTEAFF. In DNA form, the CDR3 reads TGTGCCAGCAGTACCGGGACTACCTACACTGAAGCTTTCTTT.

V and J are TRBV11-2 and TRBJ2-6, with D maybe TRBD2 (5 bases). Trimming cost V 5 bases and J 5 bases, with 16 bases left between them. This CDR3 is built from 16 residues. Germline V gives CDR1 SGHAT, CDR2 FQNNGV. This chain's CDR3 is CASSHRTDLRANVLTF. In nucleotides, the CDR3 is TGTGCCAGCAGCCACCGGACGGACTTAAGGGCCAACGTCCTGACTTTC. The variable domain in full, completed from reference TRBV11-2 and TRBJ2-6, reads EAGVAQSPRYKIIEKRQSVAFWCNPISGHATLYWYQQILGQGPKLLIQFQNNGVVDDSQLPKDRFSAERLKGVDSTLKIQPAKLEDSAVYLCASSHRTDLRANVLTFGAGSRLTVL.

The sample holds one count of this clone. V gene TRBV18 combines with J gene TRBJ1-6; D is unclear. There are 15 residues in the CDR3. Looked up from germline, CDR1 is KGHSH and CDR2 is LQKENI. Deletions cut 3 bases from V and 9 bases from J, with 15 bases between. The CDR3 region is CASSPGPGSGSPLHF. For the CDR3, the DNA is TGTGCCAGCTCACCTGGGCCGGGAAGCGGTTCACCCCTCCACTTT. The variable domain in full, with the rest retrieved from reference TRBV18 and TRBJ1-6, is NAGVMQNPRHLVRRRGQEARLRCSPMKGHSHVYWYRQLPEEGLKFMVYLQKENIIDESGMPKERFSAEFPKEGPSILRIQQVVRGDSAAYFCASSPGPGSGSPLHFGNGTRLTVT.

The J gene is TRBJ1-4, the V gene TRBV3-1 (or the pseudogene TRBV3-2); D is unclear. Looked up from germline, CDR1 is LGHDT and CDR2 is YNNKEL (reference sequence). V lost 1 base to trimming and J lost 4 bases, with 10 bases between them. The CDR3 spans 15 residues. CDR3 sequence reads: CASSQVFRGNEKLFF. The CDR3 bases are TGTGCCAGCAGCCAAGTCTTTCGGGGTAATGAAAAACTGTTTTTT.

V is TRBV4-1 and J is TRBJ2-7, with 7 positions matching TRBD2. This CDR3 is 16 amino acids long. Germline loops: CDR1 MGHRA, CDR2 YSYEKL. J was trimmed by 2 bases and V by 0 bases; bases with no gene match: 7. CDR3 nucleotide sequence: TGCGCCAGCAGCCAAGAATTGGGAGGGTTCGCCTACGAGCAGTACTTC. The encoded protein is CASSQELGGFAYEQYF.

This chain connects TRBV30 to TRBJ2-1; 7 nucleotides align to TRBD1. Germline V gene lookup returns CDR1 GTSNPN and CDR2 SVGIG (reference sequence). After removal of 2 bases from V and 8 bases from J, the junction contained 12 bases not matched to a gene. The length of the CDR3 is 15 residues. The CDR3 DNA reads as TGTGCCTGGAGTAGAGGGAGACAGGGTCGGGATGAGCAGTTCTTC. Translation gives CAWSRGRQGRDEQFF.

V and J are TRBV18 and TRBJ1-1; 10 positions agree with TRBD1. This CDR3 is 17 amino acids long. J gave up 5 bases and V 2 bases, and 11 bases lay outside the gene matches. The germline V gene has CDR1 KGHSH and CDR2 LQKENI. CDR3 nucleotide sequence: TGTGCCAGCTCACCAAGGGACCGGGACAGGGGAAGGACTGAAGCTTTCTTT. Translated: CASSPRDRDRGRTEAFF.

This clone is a singleton in its sample. The chain couples TRBV11-2 to TRBJ1-3; D is unresolved. V was pared by 6 bases and J by 4 bases, with 10 bases between. Germline V CDR1 and CDR2: SGHAT, FQNNGV. This CDR3 spans 13 amino acids. In DNA, the CDR3 is TGTGCCAGCAGAAGGTTGGGCGGAAACACCATATATTTT. Encoded protein: CASRRLGGNTIYF.

This chain joins TRBV7-9 and TRBJ1-2; 9 bases agree with TRBD1. From germline, CDR1 is SEHNR and CDR2 FQNEAQ (reference sequence). The CDR3 runs to 15 residues. The trim removed 5 bases at V and 9 bases at J, leaving 13 bases unmatched. The DNA of the CDR3 is TGTGCCAGCAGCCCACAACGGACAGGGGACGGTAGCTACACCTTC. It encodes CASSPQRTGDGSYTF.

The chain carries TRBV5-8 and TRBJ1-3; D ambiguous. The CDR3 is 15 amino acids. Per germline, CDR1 SGHTS and CDR2 YDEGEE. The V end lost 2 bases, the J end lost 2 bases, and 11 bases lay between the germline ends. The CDR3 DNA sequence: TGTGCCAGCAGCTTCCGGGGAGCTACTGGAAACACCATATATTTT. It codes for CASSFRGATGNTIYF.

Note on this clone: Other DNA sequences in the same sample also yield this CDR3. The V call is TRBV18, the J call TRBJ1-1; TRBD1 matches 8 bases. The CDR3 runs to 13 residues. Losses at the gene ends were 2 bases for V and 4 bases for J; bases not matched to a gene: 0. The germline CDR1 and CDR2 sequences are KGHSH and LQKENI. CDR3 protein: CASSPGQGTEAFF. As DNA, the CDR3 is TGTGCCAGCTCACCAGGACAGGGCACTGAAGCTTTCTTT. Together with reference TRBV18 and TRBJ1-1, the CDR3 gives the full variable domain: NAGVMQNPRHLVRRRGQEARLRCSPMKGHSHVYWYRQLPEEGLKFMVYLQKENIIDESGMPKERFSAEFPKEGPSILRIQQVVRGDSAAYFCASSPGQGTEAFFGQGTRLTVV.

J is TRBJ2-3 and V is TRBV5-1; unclear D gene. From germline, CDR1 is SGHRS and CDR2 YFSETQ. V lost 1 base to trimming and J lost 3 bases, with 12 bases between them. The CDR3 has 15 residues. The CDR3 nucleotides read TGCGCCAGCAGCTTGAGTGGGCAGCCTACAGATACGCAGTATTTT. Translation gives CASSLSGQPTDTQYF. Full variable domain (remainder filled in from reference TRBV5-1 and TRBJ2-3): KAGVTQTPRYLIKTRGQQVTLSCSPISGHRSVSWYQQTPGQGLQFLFEYFSETQRNKGNFPGRFSGRQFSNSRSEMNVSTLELGDSALYLCASSLSGQPTDTQYFGPGTRLTVL.

The V call is TRBV10-2, the J call TRBJ1-1; maybe TRBD1 (6 bases). The V and J ends lost 0 bases and 5 bases respectively, with 13 bases between them. Germline V gene lookup returns CDR1 WSHSY and CDR2 SAAADI. This CDR3 contains 15 residues. The CDR3 sequence is CASSESTGRGTEAFF. The CDR3, as DNA: TGCGCCAGCAGTGAGTCGACGGGCAGGGGAACTGAAGCTTTCTTT.

This clone has only one observation. The chain has TRBV6-2 or TRBV6-3 and TRBJ2-3; D uncertain. The CDR3 runs 14 residues. Germline V gene data show CDR1 as MNHEY and CDR2 as SVGEGT. Trimming removed 2 bases at V and 6 bases at J, with 12 bases between. CDR3: CASSYVSGTDTQYF. CDR3 DNA: TGTGCCAGCAGTTACGTATCTGGTACTGATACGCAGTATTTT.

V and J are TRBV10-3 and TRBJ1-1; D is uncertain. The germline V gene has CDR1 ENHRY and CDR2 SYGVKD. Between the trimmed V and J ends, which lost 0 bases and 1 base, there was a span of 12 bases. The CDR3 runs 16 residues. This chain's CDR3 is CAISESTTYKNTEAFF. Here the CDR3 DNA reads TGTGCCATCAGTGAGTCGACTACCTACAAGAACACTGAAGCTTTCTTT.

V is TRBV5-1 and J is TRBJ2-5; possibly TRBD1 for D (5 bases). The ends were cut back, 4 bases at V and 0 bases at J, with 10 bases in the middle. CDR1 is SGHRS and CDR2 is YFSETQ in the germline V gene. This CDR3 is 14 amino acids long. Here the CDR3 DNA reads TGCGCCAGCAGCCCAAGCAGGGACCAAGAGACCCAGTACTTC. Translating gives CASSPSRDQETQYF.

The chain combines TRBV29-1 with TRBJ1-1; possible D gene TRBD1, 6 bases. CDR1 and CDR2 from the germline V gene are SQVTM and ANQGSEA. Deletions cut 6 bases from V and 3 bases from J, with 8 bases between. This CDR3 is 11 amino acids long. The CDR3 region is CSVGHYTEAFF. The CDR3 DNA is TGCAGCGTGGGACATTACACTGAAGCTTTCTTT.

This clone was seen only once. The chain combines TRBV29-1 with TRBJ1-1; 9 nucleotides match TRBD1. V shed 7 bases, J shed 0 bases, and the junction held 3 bases outside the gene matches. CDR1 and CDR2 from the germline V gene are SQVTM and ANQGSEA. The CDR3 totals 13 residues. CDR3 DNA: TGCAGCGCTGACAGGGGGTTGAACACTGAAGCTTTCTTT. Translation gives CSADRGLNTEAFF.

The CDR3 nucleotides read TGCGCCAGCAGCTTGGAACGGGGGTACGGAAACACCATATATTTT. It yields the protein CASSLERGYGNTIYF. This rearrangement joins TRBV5-1 to TRBJ1-3; D may be TRBD1 (5 bases). This CDR3 is 15 amino acids long. V was trimmed by 0 bases and J by 4 bases, leaving 11 bases between them. Per the germline V gene, CDR1 is SGHRS and CDR2 is YFSETQ.